What follows are 27 T cell receptor beta chains derived from one specimen sequenced in a study of CXCR3-negative and CXCR3-positive naive CD8 T cells. Libraries of TRB cDNA were made by 5' RACE and carried UMIs. TCRdb re-called the 5' RACE reads; one entry per CDR3 protein, DNA not given. This table lists tens of thousands of distinct CDR3 sequences. The sample taken for sequencing was naive CXCR3- CD8+ T cells from blood. Subset described: CD45RO-CCR7+CD27+CD95- naive CD8+ T cells lacking CXCR3 (TNR3-). The receptors come from a human donor in good health. Some clones in this sample may be carry-over from other donors' samples.

This sequence joins TRBV29-1 and TRBJ2-2; TCRdb's D call, TRBD2, is unchecked because there is no DNA. The germline V gene has CDR1 SQVTM and CDR2 ANQGSEA. The CDR3 sequence is 15 residues long. The CDR3: CSVFGLAGWGGELFF.

This sequence joins TRBV4-1 and TRBJ2-7. Looked up from germline, CDR1 is MGHRA and CDR2 is YSYEKL. The CDR3 contains 14 residues. Here the CDR3 reads CASSQELTGYEQYF.

This rearrangement joins TRBV20-1 to TRBJ2-3; as DNA is missing, the TRBD1 call by TCRdb cannot be tested. The germline gives CDR1 DFQATT, CDR2 SNEGSKA (reference sequence). This CDR3 is 14 amino acids long. This chain's CDR3 is CSARGGTSTDTQYF.

The chain is built from TRBV28 and TRBJ2-2. The CDR3 runs 15 residues. CDR1 is MDHEN and CDR2 is SYDVKM in the germline V gene. CDR3 protein: CASSFEGFWTGELFF.

The V and J genes are TRBV7-2 and TRBJ1-4; TCRdb's D gene call, TRBD1, goes unchecked for lack of DNA. Looked up from germline, CDR1 is SGHTA and CDR2 is FQGNSA. This CDR3 is 17 amino acids long. This CDR3 is CASSPPRSAAALEKLFF.

The chain joins TRBV13 to TRBJ1-1; with no DNA, the TCRdb D assignment of TRBD1 cannot be verified. This CDR3 spans 15 amino acids. Germline V gives CDR1 PRHDT, CDR2 FYEKMQ (reference sequence). This chain's CDR3 is CASSSESTGQTEAFF.

V gene TRBV29-1 combines with J gene TRBJ2-3; TCRdb indicates TRBD2, and absent DNA this call remains unverified. The CDR3 sequence is 14 residues long. CDR1 is SQVTM and CDR2 is ANQGSEA in the germline V gene. CDR3 region: CSSGVAGEADTQYF.

J is TRBJ2-4 and V is TRBV6-2 or TRBV6-3; lacking DNA, the TRBD1 call made by TCRdb goes unchecked. The CDR3 has 16 residues. The germline CDR1 and CDR2 sequences are MNHEY and SVGEGT. The CDR3 sequence is CASILWSCRFQNIQYF.

The chain couples TRBV29-1 to TRBJ2-7. Germline CDR1 SQVTM, CDR2 ANQGSEA. The CDR3 contains 15 residues. CDR3 amino acids: CSVESGERSSYEQYF.

This chain connects TRBV11-2 to TRBJ2-7; the TRBD1 assignment by TCRdb is unverifiable without DNA. This CDR3 is built from 15 residues. Germline-derived CDR1 and CDR2 are SGHAT and FQNNGV. The CDR3 spells CASSISGTGAYEQYF.

The chain uses TRBV20-1 and TRBJ2-7; the D call from TCRdb, TRBD2, cannot be confirmed without DNA. CDR1 is DFQATT, CDR2 SNEGSKA, per germline (reference sequence). This CDR3 has 15 residues. The chain's CDR3 is CSARDLVGEDYEQYF.

CDR3 loop: CSVELSGAGDSYEQYF. The chain recombines TRBV29-1 with TRBJ2-7; TCRdb's D gene call, TRBD1, goes unchecked for lack of DNA. The CDR3 runs to 16 residues. Germline lookup yields CDR1 SQVTM and CDR2 ANQGSEA.

The chain recombines TRBV29-1 with TRBJ2-3; with no DNA, the TCRdb D assignment of TRBD2 cannot be verified. Germline CDR1 SQVTM, CDR2 ANQGSEA. CDR3 length: 15 residues. The CDR3 sequence is CSVYLTSGSTDTQYF.

This rearrangement joins TRBV12-3 or TRBV12-4 to TRBJ2-5; TCRdb selects TRBD1, and the lack of DNA leaves this call unchecked. This CDR3 contains 16 residues. The CDR3 loop is CASSLIGQGSQETQYF.

This rearrangement joins TRBV7-3 to TRBJ2-1; TCRdb lists TRBD2, though no DNA is available to test this call. This CDR3 has 17 amino acids. Germline assignment: CDR1 SGHTA and CDR2 FQGTGA. CDR3 sequence reads: CASSLRSSEYSYNEQFF.

The chain carries TRBV5-6 and TRBJ2-5; absent DNA, TCRdb's TRBD2 call cannot be checked. The CDR3 has 13 amino acids. Germline V gene lookup returns CDR1 SGHDT and CDR2 YYEEEE. CDR3 amino acids: CASSPRGGETQYF.

The chain has TRBV7-2 and TRBJ2-7. The CDR3 runs 17 residues. Germline lookup yields CDR1 SGHTA and CDR2 FQGNSA. CDR3 protein: CASSLAFSKAISYEQYF.

The chain combines TRBV20-1 with TRBJ2-2; with no DNA, the TCRdb D assignment of TRBD2 cannot be verified. The germline V gene has CDR1 DFQATT and CDR2 SNEGSKA (reference sequence). The length of the CDR3 is 12 residues. CDR3 region: CSASGEIGELFF.

The chain is built from TRBV19 and TRBJ2-1; the D gene TCRdb calls, TRBD2, cannot be checked with no DNA. The CDR3 sequence is 16 residues long. CDR1 LNHDA and CDR2 SQIVND come from the germline V gene (reference sequence). The CDR3 spells CASSIQYLLAANEQFF. Supplemented by reference TRBV19 and TRBJ2-1, the full variable domain reads DGGITQSPKYLFRKEGQNVTLSCEQNLNHDAMYWYRQDPGQGLRLIYYSQIVNDFQKGDIAEGYSVSREKKESFPLTVTSAQKNPTAFYLCASSIQYLLAANEQFFGPGTRLTVL.

The chain has TRBV27 and TRBJ2-7. The CDR3 has 13 amino acids. Germline loops: CDR1 MNHEY, CDR2 SMNVEV (reference sequence). The CDR3 here is CASSWRYTDEQYF.

The chain employs TRBV11-3 and TRBJ2-7; the D call from TCRdb, TRBD1, cannot be confirmed without DNA. The CDR3 contains 15 residues. Germline lookup yields CDR1 SGHNT and CDR2 YENEEA. CDR3 sequence: CASSSTGTGDDEQYF.

The chain links TRBV28 to TRBJ1-2; the TCRdb D gene call, TRBD1, has no DNA to confirm it. There are 15 residues in the CDR3. Germline V lookup: CDR1 MDHEN, CDR2 SYDVKM. The CDR3: CASTPVAGDAYGYTF.

The gene calls are TRBV7-9 and TRBJ2-1; absent DNA, TCRdb's TRBD2 call cannot be checked. Germline lookup yields CDR1 SEHNR and CDR2 FQNEAQ (reference sequence). This CDR3 has 18 amino acids. CDR3: CASSTPDFSGSPYNEQFF. Complete variable domain (other parts from reference TRBV7-9 and TRBJ2-1): DTGVSQNPRHKITKRGQNVTFRCDPISEHNRLYWYRQTLGQGPEFLTYFQNEAQLEKSRLLSDRFSAERPKGSFSTLEIQRTEQGDSAMYLCASSTPDFSGSPYNEQFFGPGTRLTVL.

The chain uses TRBV5-4 and TRBJ1-1; TCRdb lists TRBD1, though no DNA is available to test this call. Germline V gene sequence: CDR1 SGHNT, CDR2 YYREEE (reference sequence). The CDR3 extends over 12 amino acids. CDR3 region: CASSRGMTEAFF.

The chain recombines TRBV12-3 or TRBV12-4 with TRBJ1-5. The length of the CDR3 is 13 residues. The CDR3 loop is CASSLAWVQPQHF.

The rearrangement links TRBV28 to TRBJ1-3; TCRdb picks TRBD1, but there is no DNA to check that call. The CDR3 extends over 16 amino acids. From germline, CDR1 is MDHEN and CDR2 SYDVKM. CDR3 amino acids: CASRSTRTGGADTIYF.

This chain uses TRBV28 with TRBJ2-3; lacking DNA, the TRBD1 call made by TCRdb goes unchecked. Germline V CDR1 and CDR2: MDHEN, SYDVKM. The CDR3 runs 16 residues. The CDR3 reads CASSMPDRVLTDTQYF.